The 24 T cell receptor beta chains in this list originate from one sample, sequenced in a study of human T cells and chemical hapten exposure. As to time point: patch test 3, about 24 weeks after DPC sensitization. The treatment denotes: therapeutic diphenylcyclopropenone sensitization with weekly scalp DPC. TCRdb independently ran MiXCR on the RACE reads; one entry per CDR3 protein. The profile shows 190,000 or so distinct CDR3 sequences, 24% of them singletons. The source material was whole blood, sampled in connection with sensitization to the hapten diphenylcyclopropenone (DPC). Receptor source: a woman between 40 and 55 years old with alopecia areata. Some clones in this sample may be carry-over from other donors' samples.

This clonotype has only a few counts. The rearrangement links TRBV25-1 to TRBJ2-1; possible D gene TRBD2, 6 bases. The CDR3 loop spans 15 amino acids. Germline CDR1 and CDR2: MGHDK and SYGVNS. Trimming cost V 2 bases and J 9 bases, with 17 bases left between them. CDR3: CASSEGAGPQGEQFF. Written as DNA, the CDR3 is TGTGCCAGCAGTGAAGGCGCGGGACCCCAGGGTGAGCAGTTCTTC.

This clonotype was observed a handful of times. The chain carries TRBV27 and TRBJ1-1; tentative D call: TRBD1 (5 bases). Per germline, CDR1 MNHEY and CDR2 SMNVEV (reference sequence). The V end lost 3 bases, the J end lost 3 bases, and 11 bases lay between the germline ends. The CDR3 is 14 amino acids. CDR3 in amino acids: CASSFSGLDTEAFF. In nucleotides, the CDR3 is TGTGCCAGCAGTTTCTCGGGGCTTGACACTGAAGCTTTCTTT.

The chain is built from TRBV14 and TRBJ2-3, with 7 bases matching TRBD2. V shed 2 bases and J 0 bases; nucleotides not matched to a gene: 8. This CDR3 is built from 17 residues. CDR1 and CDR2 from the germline V gene are SGHDN and FVKESK. The DNA for the CDR3 is TGTGCCAGCAGCCAACGCGGCGGGAGAGGTAGCACAGATACGCAGTATTTT. It codes for CASSQRGGRGSTDTQYF.

This clonotype was seen just once. V is TRBV5-6 and J is TRBJ2-1; D not certain. Germline CDR1 SGHDT, CDR2 YYEEEE. The CDR3 is made up of 16 amino acids. V lost 4 bases to trimming and J lost 1 base, with 15 bases between them. The CDR3 DNA is TGTGCCAGCAGCATGTATCCACCGGCGTCCTACAATGAGCAGTTCTTC. Its translation is CASSMYPPASYNEQFF.

The CDR3 here is CSVEGDRPDEQYF. As DNA, the CDR3 is TGCAGCGTTGAAGGGGACCGCCCGGACGAGCAGTACTTC. This sequence joins TRBV29-1 and TRBJ2-7; either TRBD1 or TRBD2 may fit D (5 bases each). CDR1 is SQVTM and CDR2 is ANQGSEA in the germline V gene. The V and J ends lost 1 base and 5 bases respectively, with 12 bases between them. This CDR3 spans 13 amino acids.

The rearrangement links TRBV30 to TRBJ1-1; 10 bases line up with TRBD1. The CDR3 extends over 13 amino acids. Trimming took 2 bases from V and 6 from J; bases not matched to a gene: 3. Germline V CDR1 and CDR2: GTSNPN, SVGIG (reference sequence). CDR3 region: CAWSLGQGAEAFF. The CDR3 DNA is TGTGCCTGGAGTCTAGGACAGGGGGCTGAAGCTTTCTTT.

This clonotype was detected only a few times. The chain recombines TRBV10-3 with TRBJ1-2; 8 bases map to TRBD1. There are 14 residues in the CDR3. V lost 7 bases to trimming and J lost 5 bases; unmatched junction nucleotides: 9. Germline loops: CDR1 ENHRY, CDR2 SYGVKD. Here the CDR3 reads CAITRGQGRYGYTF. CDR3 in DNA: TGTGCCATCACCCGAGGACAGGGCCGGTATGGCTACACCTTC.

V gene TRBV24-1 combines with J gene TRBJ2-1; TRBD1 aligns across 7 bases. Germline values: CDR1 KGHDR, CDR2 SFDVKD. The J segment lost 3 bases and the V segment lost 5 bases, leaving 0 bases of the junction unmatched. The CDR3 is made up of 13 amino acids. CDR3 DNA: TGTGCCACCAGTGGGGACAGCTACAATGAGCAGTTCTTC. Its protein product is CATSGDSYNEQFF.

The V and J genes are TRBV9 and TRBJ2-5; 11 nucleotides align to TRBD2. CDR1 is SGDLS and CDR2 is YYNGEE in the germline V gene. V lost 0 bases, J lost 0 bases, and 1 base stayed unmatched. The CDR3 has 16 residues. The CDR3 reads CASSVGTSGYQETQYF. CDR3 sequence (DNA): TGTGCCAGCAGCGTAGGGACTAGCGGGTACCAAGAGACCCAGTACTTC.

This clonotype was found a few times. The gene calls are TRBV20-1 and TRBJ2-7, with a weak D call TRBD2 (7 bases). Germline V gene data show CDR1 as DFQATT and CDR2 as SNEGSKA (reference sequence). The CDR3 is made up of 15 amino acids. Between the trimmed V and J ends, which lost 6 bases and 5 bases, there was a span of 23 bases. In nucleotides, the CDR3 is TGCAGTGCCCTCCCCATGGGGGGCGGGAGTAACGAGCAGTACTTC. It encodes CSALPMGGGSNEQYF.

In this sample, this clonotype turned up a few times. The junction differs from germline at one of its ends, possibly a read error. V gene TRBV7-7 combines with J gene TRBJ2-1; 7 bases map to TRBD2. Germline V gives CDR1 SSHAT, CDR2 FNYEAQ (reference sequence). The CDR3 consists of 13 residues. This CDR3 reads CASSSGTTGRRFF. CDR3 coding DNA: TGTGCTAGCAGCTCTGGGACTACCGGAAGGCGGTTCTTC.

This clonotype has just a few counts. This chain links TRBV20-1 with TRBJ2-1; no definite D call. This CDR3 comprises 14 residues. CDR1 and CDR2 (germline): DFQATT, SNEGSKA (reference sequence). Trimming left V 3 bases short and J 0 bases short, with 9 bases between. The CDR3 bases are TGCAGTGCTAGCGCTCCGCTCTCCTACAATGAGCAGTTCTTC. Protein: CSASAPLSYNEQFF.

The J gene is TRBJ2-6, the V gene TRBV25-1, with TRBD2 matching over 9 bases. This CDR3 contains 21 residues. The V gene end was trimmed by 5 bases and the J gene end by 0 bases; junction bases not matched to a gene: 17. In germline, CDR1 is MGHDK, CDR2 SYGVNS. CDR3 in DNA: TGTGCCAGCAGTACCAAGAGGGGATTAGCGGGAGCCTTCTCTGGGGCCAACGTCCTGACTTTC. Residues: CASSTKRGLAGAFSGANVLTF.

There are a few counts of this clonotype. The chain combines TRBV9 with TRBJ2-7; D may be TRBD1 (5 bases). Trimming took 3 bases from V and 4 from J, leaving 14 bases between them. The CDR3 is 14 residues long. Per the germline V gene, CDR1 is SGDLS and CDR2 is YYNGEE. The CDR3 bases are TGTGCCAGCAGCGCGGACATGAAGGGATACGAGCAGTACTTC. Protein: CASSADMKGYEQYF.

The sample holds a few counts of this clonotype. This sequence joins TRBV10-3 and TRBJ2-7, with TRBD2 as a possible D gene (6 bases). The CDR3 extends over 13 amino acids. Germline V gene lookup returns CDR1 ENHRY and CDR2 SYGVKD. V lost 6 bases and J 2 bases, leaving 11 bases between the germline ends. The CDR3 spells CAISRDSTYEQYF. Here the CDR3 DNA reads TGTGCCATCAGCCGGGACTCGACCTACGAGCAGTACTTC.

The rearrangement links TRBV10-3 to TRBJ1-6, with TRBD1 matching 9 bases. Losses at the gene ends were 3 bases for V and 15 bases for J; bases not matched to a gene: 9. Per the germline V gene, CDR1 is ENHRY and CDR2 is SYGVKD. CDR3 length equals 14 residues. The CDR3 DNA is TGTGCCATCAGTGAACACCGGGACAGGGAGATCCTCCACTTT. Its translation is CAISEHRDREILHF.

There are many counts of this clonotype. The rearrangement links TRBV30 to TRBJ2-6; 13 nucleotides agree with TRBD2. Germline V lookup: CDR1 GTSNPN, CDR2 SVGIG (reference sequence). The junction had 7 bases not matched to a gene; V was cut back by 5 bases and J by 0 bases. The CDR3 spans 18 residues. The CDR3 DNA sequence: TGTGCCTGGTTGGGGACTAGCGGGATCTACTCTGGGGCCAACGTCCTGACTTTC. It translates to CAWLGTSGIYSGANVLTF.

V and J are TRBV5-6 and TRBJ2-7; D may be TRBD1 (5 bases). CDR1 is SGHDT, CDR2 YYEEEE, per germline. Trimming shortened V by 0 bases and J by 2 bases, and 9 bases separated the two germline ends. The length of the CDR3 is 14 residues. Written as DNA, the CDR3 is TGTGCCAGCAGCTTGGCAGGGCCAGCCTACGAGCAGTACTTC. This codes for CASSLAGPAYEQYF.

This clonotype occurred many times. The V gene is TRBV7-2, the J gene TRBJ2-3; D is possibly TRBD1 (6 bases). The CDR3 covers 16 residues. V lost 3 bases, J lost 6 bases, and 19 bases lay in between. Germline V gene sequence: CDR1 SGHTA, CDR2 FQGNSA. The CDR3 region has the DNA TGTGCCAGCAGCTTGGACTCGACAGGATATACCGATACGCAGTATTTT. It yields the protein CASSLDSTGYTDTQYF.

This clonotype was seen a few times. The chain links TRBV29-1 to TRBJ2-2, with TRBD1 as a possible D gene (6 bases). The germline V gene encodes CDR1 SQVTM and CDR2 ANQGSEA. The CDR3 runs 14 residues. The V and J ends lost 3 bases and 3 bases respectively, with 11 bases between them. CDR3 sequence: CSVDYRAYTGELFF. The CDR3, as DNA: TGCAGCGTTGATTACAGGGCGTACACCGGGGAGCTGTTTTTT.

V gene TRBV20-1 combines with J gene TRBJ1-1; 7 bases agree with TRBD1. This CDR3 is built from 14 residues. Germline CDR1 DFQATT, CDR2 SNEGSKA (reference sequence). V gave up 6 bases and J gave up 1 base; unmatched junction bases: 8. The CDR3 protein is CSATWTGTNTEAFF. The CDR3 DNA sequence: TGCAGTGCCACCTGGACAGGCACGAACACTGAAGCTTTCTTT.

The rearrangement joins TRBV28 to TRBJ1-2, with D possibly TRBD1 on 6 matching bases. V shed 5 bases and J shed 0 bases, with 13 bases lying between them. The CDR3 length is 15 residues. CDR1 and CDR2 from the germline V gene are MDHEN and SYDVKM. Here the CDR3 reads CASSGGDTANYGYTF. The DNA of the CDR3 is TGTGCCAGCAGTGGGGGCGACACCGCTAACTATGGCTACACCTTC.

V and J are TRBV4-2 and TRBJ1-4, with unresolved D. This CDR3 is built from 14 residues. Germline V CDR1 and CDR2: LGHNA, YNFKEQ. The V end was cut by 1 base, the J end by 8 bases, with 11 bases between. The CDR3 DNA sequence: TGTGCCAGCAGCCAAGCTGTCGACGGGGAAAAACTGTTTTTT. It translates to CASSQAVDGEKLFF.

This clonotype came up a few times. The gene calls are TRBV6-5 and TRBJ2-1, with D perhaps given as TRBD1 or TRBD2 (5 bases each). Per the germline V gene, CDR1 is MNHEY and CDR2 is SVGAGI. V was clipped by 2 bases and J by 0 bases, with 11 bases between them. The CDR3 consists of 16 residues. The CDR3 protein is CASSYGTPSSYNEQFF. The CDR3 nucleotides read TGTGCCAGCAGTTACGGGACGCCGAGCTCCTACAATGAGCAGTTCTTC.